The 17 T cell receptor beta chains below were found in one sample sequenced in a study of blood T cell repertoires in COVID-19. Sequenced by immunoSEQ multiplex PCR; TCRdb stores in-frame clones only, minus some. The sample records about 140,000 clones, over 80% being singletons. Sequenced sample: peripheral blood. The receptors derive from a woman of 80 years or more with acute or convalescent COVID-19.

The CDR3 is CSAGTIGYEAFF. For the CDR3, the DNA is TGCAGCGCTGGGACAATAGGGTATGAAGCTTTCTTT. V is TRBV29-1 and J is TRBJ1-1, with D perhaps matching TRBD1 (6 bases). Germline loops: CDR1 SQVTM, CDR2 ANQGSEA. V was shortened by 7 bases and J by 7 bases, with 16 bases between the two germline ends. This CDR3 contains 12 residues.

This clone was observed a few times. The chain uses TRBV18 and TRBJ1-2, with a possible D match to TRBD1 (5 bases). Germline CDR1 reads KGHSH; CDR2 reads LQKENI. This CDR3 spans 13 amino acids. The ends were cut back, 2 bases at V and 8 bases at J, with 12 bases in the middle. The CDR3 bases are TGTGCCAGCTCACCAAATTCGGGGGGAGGCTACACCTTC. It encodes CASSPNSGGGYTF.

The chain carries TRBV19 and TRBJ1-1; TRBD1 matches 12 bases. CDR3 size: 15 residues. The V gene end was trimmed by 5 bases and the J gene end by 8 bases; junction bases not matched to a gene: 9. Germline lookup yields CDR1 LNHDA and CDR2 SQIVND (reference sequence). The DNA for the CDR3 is TGTGCCAGTAGTCCCCAGGGGACAGGGGGCTCGGAAGCTTTCTTT. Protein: CASSPQGTGGSEAFF.

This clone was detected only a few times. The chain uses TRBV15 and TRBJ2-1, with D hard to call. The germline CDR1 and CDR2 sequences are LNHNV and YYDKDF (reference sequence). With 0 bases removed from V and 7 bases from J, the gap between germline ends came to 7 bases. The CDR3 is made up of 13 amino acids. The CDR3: CATSRDGANEQFF. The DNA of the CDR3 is TGTGCCACCAGCAGAGACGGAGCGAATGAGCAGTTCTTC.

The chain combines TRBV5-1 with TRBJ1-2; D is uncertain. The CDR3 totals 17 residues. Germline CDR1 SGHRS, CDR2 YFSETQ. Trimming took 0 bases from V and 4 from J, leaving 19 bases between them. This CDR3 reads CASSLAAGFEGSYGYTF. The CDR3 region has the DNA TGCGCCAGCAGCTTGGCCGCGGGGTTTGAGGGTAGCTATGGCTACACCTTC.

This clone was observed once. Here the CDR3 DNA reads TGTGCCAGCAGCTTAGGAGGGACAGGGGGTTTCAGTCAGCCCCAGCATTTT. Amino acid sequence: CASSLGGTGGFSQPQHF. The rearrangement joins TRBV7-2 to TRBJ1-5; 11 nucleotides agree with TRBD1. This CDR3 is 17 amino acids long. The germline V gene encodes CDR1 SGHTA and CDR2 FQGNSA. V was clipped by 1 base and J by 6 bases; unmatched bases: 8.

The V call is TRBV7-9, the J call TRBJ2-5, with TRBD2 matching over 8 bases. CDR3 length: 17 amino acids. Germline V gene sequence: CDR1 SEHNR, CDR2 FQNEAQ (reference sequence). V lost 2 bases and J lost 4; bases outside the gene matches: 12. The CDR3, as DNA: TGTGCCAGCAGCTTAAGGGGTGCCGGGACTAGACGAGAGACCCAGTACTTC. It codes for CASSLRGAGTRRETQYF.

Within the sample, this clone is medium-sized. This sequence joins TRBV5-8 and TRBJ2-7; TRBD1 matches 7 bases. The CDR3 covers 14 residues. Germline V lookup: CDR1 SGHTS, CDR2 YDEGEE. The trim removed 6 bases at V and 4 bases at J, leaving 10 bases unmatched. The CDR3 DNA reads TGTGCCAGCATCATCCGGGACAGTGAGTACGAGCAGTACTTC. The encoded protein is CASIIRDSEYEQYF.

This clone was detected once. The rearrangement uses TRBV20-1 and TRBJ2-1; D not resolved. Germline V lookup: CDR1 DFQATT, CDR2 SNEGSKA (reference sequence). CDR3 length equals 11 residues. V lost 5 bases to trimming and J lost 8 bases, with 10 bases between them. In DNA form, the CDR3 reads TGCAGTGCTGAACACATGGATGAGCAGTTCTTC. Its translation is CSAEHMDEQFF.

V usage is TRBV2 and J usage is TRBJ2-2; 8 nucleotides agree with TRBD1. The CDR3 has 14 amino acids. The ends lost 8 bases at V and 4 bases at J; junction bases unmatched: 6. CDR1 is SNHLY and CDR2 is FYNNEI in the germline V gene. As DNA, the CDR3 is TGTGCCAGCCGGGACAGGTTCCCCACCGGGGAGCTGTTTTTT. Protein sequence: CASRDRFPTGELFF.

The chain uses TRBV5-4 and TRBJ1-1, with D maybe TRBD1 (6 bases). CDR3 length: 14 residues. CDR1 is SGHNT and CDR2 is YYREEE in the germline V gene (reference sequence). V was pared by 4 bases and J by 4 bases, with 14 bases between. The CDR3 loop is CASSGGHGSTEAFF. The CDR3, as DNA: TGTGCCAGCAGCGGGGGACACGGATCCACTGAAGCTTTCTTT.

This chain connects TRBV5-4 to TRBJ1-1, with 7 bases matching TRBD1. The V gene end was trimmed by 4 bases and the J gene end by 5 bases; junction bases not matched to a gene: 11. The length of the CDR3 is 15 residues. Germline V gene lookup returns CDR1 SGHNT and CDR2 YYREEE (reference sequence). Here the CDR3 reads CASSPRQGRITEAFF. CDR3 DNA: TGTGCCAGCAGCCCAAGACAGGGTAGGATTACTGAAGCTTTCTTT.

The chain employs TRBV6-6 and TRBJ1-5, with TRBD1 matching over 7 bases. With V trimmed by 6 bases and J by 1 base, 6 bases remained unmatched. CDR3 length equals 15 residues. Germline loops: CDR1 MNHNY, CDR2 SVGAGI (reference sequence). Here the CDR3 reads CASRVGTASNQPQHF. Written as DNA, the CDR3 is TGTGCCAGCAGAGTTGGGACAGCCAGCAATCAGCCCCAGCATTTT.

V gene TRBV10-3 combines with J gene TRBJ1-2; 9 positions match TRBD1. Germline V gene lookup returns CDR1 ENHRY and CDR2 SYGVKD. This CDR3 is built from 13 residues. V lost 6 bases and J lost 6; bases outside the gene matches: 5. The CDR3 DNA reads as TGTGCCATCAGCAGTGACAGGGGGGATGGCTACACCTTC. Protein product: CAISSDRGDGYTF.

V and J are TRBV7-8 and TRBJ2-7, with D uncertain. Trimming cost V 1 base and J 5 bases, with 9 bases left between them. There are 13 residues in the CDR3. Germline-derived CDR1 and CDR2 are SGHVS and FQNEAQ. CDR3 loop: CASSLVIYDEQYF. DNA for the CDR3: TGTGCCAGCAGCTTAGTGATCTACGACGAGCAGTACTTC.

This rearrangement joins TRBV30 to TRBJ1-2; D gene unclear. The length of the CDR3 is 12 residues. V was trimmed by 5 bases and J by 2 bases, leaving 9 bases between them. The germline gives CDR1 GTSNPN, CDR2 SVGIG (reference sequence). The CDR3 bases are TGTGCCTGGGCGGGATTAAACTATGGCTACACCTTC. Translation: CAWAGLNYGYTF.

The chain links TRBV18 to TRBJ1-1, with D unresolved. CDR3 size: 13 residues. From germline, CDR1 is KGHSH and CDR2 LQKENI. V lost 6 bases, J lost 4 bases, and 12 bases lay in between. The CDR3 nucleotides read TGTGCCAGCTCCCCCGGGGAGGGCACTGAAGCTTTCTTT. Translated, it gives CASSPGEGTEAFF. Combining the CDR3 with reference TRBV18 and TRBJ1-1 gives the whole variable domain NAGVMQNPRHLVRRRGQEARLRCSPMKGHSHVYWYRQLPEEGLKFMVYLQKENIIDESGMPKERFSAEFPKEGPSILRIQQVVRGDSAAYFCASSPGEGTEAFFGQGTRLTVV.